Following are 3 T cell receptor beta chains from one sample sequenced in a study of T cells after yellow fever vaccination. TCRdb processed the 5' RACE reads anew with MiXCR; each CDR3 protein has one entry. The data contain some 600,000 distinct CDR3 sequences, about a sixth of them singletons. The sequencing used PBMCs, collected about 5 days after the first yellow fever vaccination. These receptors were obtained from a man between 18 and 35 years old who received the YFV17D yellow fever vaccine.

The count of this clonotype is one. The chain couples TRBV6-5 to TRBJ1-1; a weak D match, TRBD1 (5 bases). Germline lookup yields CDR1 MNHEY and CDR2 SVGAGI. Between the trimmed V and J ends, which lost 1 base and 5 bases, there was a span of 11 bases. The CDR3 has 14 residues. CDR3 residues: CASSYYGAETEAFF. The CDR3 coding sequence is TGTGCCAGCAGTTACTATGGGGCGGAGACTGAAGCTTTCTTT.

This chain joins TRBV4-1 and TRBJ1-3, with D unclear. CDR1 is MGHRA and CDR2 is YSYEKL in the germline V gene. Trimming left V 0 bases short and J 0 bases short, with 6 bases between. This CDR3 has 15 amino acids. CDR3 in DNA: TGCGCCAGCAGCCAAGACCACCTCTCTGGAAACACCATATATTTT. It codes for CASSQDHLSGNTIYF.

This clonotype was found a few times. The CDR3 is CASSRKGTSGRDPYEQYF. The CDR3 DNA sequence: TGTGCCAGCAGCCGAAAGGGGACTAGCGGGCGTGATCCCTACGAGCAGTACTTC. This chain uses TRBV7-8 with TRBJ2-7; TRBD2 aligns across 12 bases. V trimming: 5 bases; J trimming: 2 bases; junction bases outside the gene matches: 13. Germline CDR1 and CDR2: SGHVS and FQNEAQ. The CDR3 length is 18 residues.